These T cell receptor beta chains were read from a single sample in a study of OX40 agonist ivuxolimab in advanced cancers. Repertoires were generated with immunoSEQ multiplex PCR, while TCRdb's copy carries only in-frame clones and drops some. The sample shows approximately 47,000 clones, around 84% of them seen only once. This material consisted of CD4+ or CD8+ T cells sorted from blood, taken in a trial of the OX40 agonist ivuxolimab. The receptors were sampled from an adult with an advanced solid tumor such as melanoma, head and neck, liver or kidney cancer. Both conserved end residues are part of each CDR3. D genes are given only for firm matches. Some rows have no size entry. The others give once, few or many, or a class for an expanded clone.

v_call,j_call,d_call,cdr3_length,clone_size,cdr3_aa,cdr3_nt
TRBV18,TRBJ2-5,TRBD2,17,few,CASSPPGTSGDQETQYF,TGTGCCAGCTCACCACCGGGGACTAGCGGGGATCAAGAGACCCAGTACTTC
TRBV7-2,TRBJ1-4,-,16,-,CASSPGPPFTDEKLFF,TGTGCCAGCAGCCCCGGGCCCCCTTTTACAGATGAAAAACTGTTTTTT
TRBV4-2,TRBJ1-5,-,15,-,CASSLRREGDQPQHF,TGTGCCAGCAGCCTTAGAAGGGAGGGGGATCAGCCCCAGCATTTT
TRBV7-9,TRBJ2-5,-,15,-,CASSQTLGGGETQYF,TGTGCCAGCAGCCAAACCTTGGGGGGCGGGGAGACCCAGTACTTC
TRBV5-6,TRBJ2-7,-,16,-,CASSLAFFDLSYEQYF,TGTGCCAGCAGCTTGGCTTTTTTCGACTTATCCTACGAGCAGTACTTC
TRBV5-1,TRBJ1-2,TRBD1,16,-,CASSLVTGGTNYGYTF,TGCGCCAGCAGCTTGGTAACAGGGGGGACTAACTATGGCTACACCTTC
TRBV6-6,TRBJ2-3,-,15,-,CASSYLQGFTDTQYF,TGTGCCAGCAGTTATCTACAGGGCTTTACAGATACGCAGTATTTT
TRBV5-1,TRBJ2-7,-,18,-,CASSWMGASGDPPYEQYF,TGCGCCAGCAGCTGGATGGGGGCTAGCGGCGACCCCCCCTACGAGCAGTACTTC
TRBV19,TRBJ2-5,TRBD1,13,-,CASATGGGETQYF,TGTGCCAGCGCGACAGGGGGCGGGGAGACCCAGTACTTC
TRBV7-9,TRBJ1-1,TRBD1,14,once,CASSGQQGSTEAFF,TGTGCCAGCTCCGGCCAACAGGGGAGCACTGAAGCTTTCTTT
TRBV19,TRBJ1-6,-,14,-,CASSVGRTSSPLHF,TGTGCCAGTAGTGTCGGCAGGACCTCCTCACCCCTCCACTTT
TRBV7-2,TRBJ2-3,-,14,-,CASSLRPFTDTQYF,TGTGCCAGCAGCTTACGACCCTTCACAGATACGCAGTATTTT
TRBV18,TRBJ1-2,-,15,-,CASSPTDRTNYGYTF,TGTGCCAGCTCGCCCACGGACAGAACTAACTATGGCTACACCTTC
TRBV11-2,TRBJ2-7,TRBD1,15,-,CASSPGDREYHEQYF,TGTGCCAGCAGCCCCGGGGACAGGGAATACCACGAGCAGTACTTC
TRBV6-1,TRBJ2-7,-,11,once,CASSEVGEQYF,TGTGCCAGCAGTGAAGTCGGCGAGCAGTACTTC
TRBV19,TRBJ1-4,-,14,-,CASNVGATNEKLFF,TGTGCCAGTAACGTCGGCGCAACTAATGAAAAACTGTTTTTT
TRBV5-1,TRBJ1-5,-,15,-,CASSLDSDSRQPQHF,TGCGCCAGCAGCTTGGACTCAGACAGTCGCCAGCCCCAGCATTTT
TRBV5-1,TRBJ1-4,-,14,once,CASSLEGRGEKLFF,TGCGCCAGCAGCTTGGAGGGGAGAGGGGAAAAACTGTTTTTT
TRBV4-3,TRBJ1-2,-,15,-,CASSQAGRGEHGYTF,TGCGCCAGCAGCCAAGCGGGGCGGGGGGAGCATGGCTACACCTTC
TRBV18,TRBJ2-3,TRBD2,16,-,CASSPGLAGAPDTQYF,TGTGCCAGCTCACCGGGACTAGCGGGAGCTCCAGATACGCAGTATTTT
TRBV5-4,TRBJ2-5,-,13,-,CASSLGMQETQYF,TGTGCCAGCAGCTTGGGGATGCAAGAGACCCAGTACTTC
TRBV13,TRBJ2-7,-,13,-,CASSFGKNYEQYF,TGTGCCAGCAGCTTTGGCAAAAACTACGAGCAGTACTTC
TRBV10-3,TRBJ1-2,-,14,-,CAISAQAGDYGYTF,TGTGCCATCAGTGCACAGGCAGGGGACTATGGCTACACCTTC
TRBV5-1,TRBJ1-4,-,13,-,CASSLQGNEKLFF,TGCGCCAGCAGCTTACAGGGTAATGAAAAACTGTTTTTT
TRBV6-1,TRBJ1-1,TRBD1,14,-,CASSEQGARTEAFF,TGTGCCAGCAGTGAACAGGGGGCTCGGACTGAAGCTTTCTTT
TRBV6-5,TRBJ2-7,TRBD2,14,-,CASSFSGGSYEQYF,TGTGCCAGCAGTTTTAGCGGGGGTTCCTACGAGCAGTACTTC
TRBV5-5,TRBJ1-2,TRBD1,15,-,CASSWDRGVSRGYTF,TGTGCCAGCAGCTGGGACAGGGGAGTCTCCCGTGGCTACACCTTC
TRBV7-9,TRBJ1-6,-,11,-,CASSLGSPLHF,TGTGCCAGCAGCTTGGGTTCACCCCTCCACTTT
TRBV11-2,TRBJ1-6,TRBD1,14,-,CASSRGQGNSPLHF,TGTGCCAGCAGCCGCGGACAGGGAAATTCACCCCTCCACTTT
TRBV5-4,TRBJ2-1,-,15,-,CASSPEVGVDNEQFF,TGTGCCAGCAGCCCCGAGGTCGGGGTGGACAATGAGCAGTTCTTC
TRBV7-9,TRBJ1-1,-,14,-,CASSLGGMNTEAFF,TGTGCCAGCAGCTTAGGGGGGATGAACACTGAAGCTTTCTTT
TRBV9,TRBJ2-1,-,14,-,CASSVSPGQIEQFF,TGTGCCAGCAGCGTAAGCCCTGGACAGATTGAGCAGTTCTTC
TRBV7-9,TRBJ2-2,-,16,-,CASSLESRLNTGELFF,TGTGCCAGCAGCTTAGAGTCCAGGCTGAACACCGGGGAGCTGTTTTTT
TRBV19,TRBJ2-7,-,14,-,CASSRAGLSYEQYF,TGTGCCAGTAGCAGAGCCGGACTGTCCTACGAGCAGTACTTC
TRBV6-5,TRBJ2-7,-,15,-,CASSYRQGGPYEQYF,TGTGCCAGCAGTTATCGCCAGGGAGGTCCCTACGAGCAGTACTTC
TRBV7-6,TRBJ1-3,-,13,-,CASSLSSRNTIYF,TGTGCCAGCAGCTTATCATCCAGAAACACCATATATTTT
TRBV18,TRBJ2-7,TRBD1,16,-,CASSEGTGGGSYEQYF,TGTGCCAGCTCAGAAGGGACAGGGGGCGGATCCTACGAGCAGTACTTC
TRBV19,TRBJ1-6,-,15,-,CASSIDLRGVSPLHF,TGTGCCAGTAGTATAGATCTTAGGGGAGTCTCACCCCTCCACTTT
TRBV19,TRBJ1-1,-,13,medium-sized,CASSTGLNTEAFF,TGTGCCAGTAGTACGGGGTTGAACACTGAAGCTTTCTTT
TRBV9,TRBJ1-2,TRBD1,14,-,CASSRDRGHYGYTF,TGTGCCAGCAGCCGGGACAGGGGGCACTATGGCTACACCTTC
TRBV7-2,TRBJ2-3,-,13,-,CASSLVVADTQYF,TGTGCCAGCAGCTTAGTCGTGGCAGATACGCAGTATTTT
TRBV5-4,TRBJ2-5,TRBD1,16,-,CASSLVGQGIQETQYF,TGTGCCAGCAGCTTGGTTGGACAGGGGATCCAAGAGACCCAGTACTTC